These 27 T cell receptor beta chains were all obtained from the same sample, sequenced in a study of blood T cell repertoires in COVID-19. Profiled with immunoSEQ multiplex PCR; TCRdb holds only in-frame clones, not every one. Among a few hundred thousand clones, roughly 79% were seen once, and the ten largest hold 15%. Sequencing was performed on PBMCs or T cells enriched from blood (not recorded which). The receptors derive from a man aged 40-49 years who had recovered from COVID-19.

The rearrangement links TRBV25-1 to TRBJ1-1; 9 nucleotides align to TRBD1. The trim removed 3 bases at V and 10 bases at J, leaving 12 bases unmatched. The CDR3 runs 15 residues. Germline loops: CDR1 MGHDK, CDR2 SYGVNS. This chain's CDR3 is CASSDSGTGSVGAFF. The CDR3 DNA is TGTGCCAGCAGTGACTCCGGGACAGGGTCCGTGGGAGCTTTCTTT.

The genes are TRBV19 and TRBJ1-2; weak D call: TRBD1 (5 bases). Per germline, CDR1 LNHDA and CDR2 SQIVND (reference sequence). The CDR3 sequence is 13 residues long. V shed 9 bases and J shed 2 bases, with 13 bases lying between them. For the CDR3, the DNA is TGTGCCAGCAGGGACGGGGGGAACTATGGCTACACCTTC. Encoded protein: CASRDGGNYGYTF.

This clone was observed a handful of times. J is TRBJ2-6 and V is TRBV29-1; possibly TRBD1 for D (5 bases). There are 17 residues in the CDR3. V lost 4 bases and J lost 0, with 16 bases in between. Germline V CDR1 and CDR2: SQVTM, ANQGSEA. In DNA, the CDR3 is TGCAGCGTTGGGAAGATACAGGCTAACTCTGGGGCCAACGTCCTGACTTTC. Its protein product is CSVGKIQANSGANVLTF.

The genes are TRBV27 and TRBJ2-2; TRBD2 is a possible D gene (6 bases). Per germline, CDR1 MNHEY and CDR2 SMNVEV (reference sequence). The CDR3 has 16 residues. Trimming stripped 3 bases from V and 9 bases from J, with 20 bases between. The CDR3 is CASSFSGTLPAWELFF. The CDR3 DNA follows: TGTGCCAGCAGTTTCTCCGGGACTCTACCCGCCTGGGAGCTGTTTTTT.

The gene calls are TRBV5-5 and TRBJ2-7; D unclear. V was shortened by 0 bases and J by 1 base, with 8 bases between the two germline ends. The CDR3 is 14 residues long. In germline, CDR1 is SGHKS, CDR2 YYEKEE (reference sequence). The CDR3 loop is CASSLVTASYEQYF. The DNA of the CDR3 is TGTGCCAGCAGCTTGGTAACAGCTTCCTACGAGCAGTACTTC.

This chain uses TRBV24-1 with TRBJ2-2, with TRBD1 identical over 12 bases. Germline V gives CDR1 KGHDR, CDR2 SFDVKD. The CDR3 consists of 17 residues. V dropped 9 bases and J dropped 1; count of bases not matched to a gene: 8. The CDR3 DNA sequence: TGTGCCACCGCGCCGGGACAGGGGGCGGGGAACACCGGGGAGCTGTTTTTT. It encodes CATAPGQGAGNTGELFF.

V gene TRBV7-9 combines with J gene TRBJ1-1, with 7 bases that match TRBD1. The V gene end was trimmed by 7 bases and the J gene end by 8 bases; junction bases not matched to a gene: 4. Germline CDR1 is SEHNR and CDR2 is FQNEAQ (reference sequence). The CDR3 covers 11 residues. The chain's CDR3 is CASIDREEAFF. The CDR3 DNA follows: TGTGCCAGCATCGACAGGGAAGAAGCTTTCTTT.

This chain uses TRBV18 with TRBJ2-5; 9 bases line up with TRBD1. Germline assignment: CDR1 KGHSH and CDR2 LQKENI. The V and J ends lost 2 bases and 5 bases, in that order; junction bases with no gene match: 9. The CDR3 is 16 residues long. The CDR3 DNA is TGTGCCAGCTCACCAAGGGGGACAGGGTCGGGGGAGACCCAGTACTTC. Residues: CASSPRGTGSGETQYF.

J is TRBJ1-2 and V is TRBV7-9; D is undetermined. V lost 5 bases to trimming and J lost 1 base, with 8 bases between them. The CDR3 extends over 13 amino acids. CDR1 and CDR2 (germline): SEHNR, FQNEAQ (reference sequence). The chain's CDR3 is CASSPTGNYGYTF. The CDR3 bases are TGTGCCAGCAGCCCAACGGGTAACTATGGCTACACCTTC.

The chain carries TRBV7-8 and TRBJ1-1, with a tentative D call TRBD1 (6 bases). The V gene's germline CDR1 is SGHVS and CDR2 FQNEAQ. The ends were cut back, 0 bases at V and 1 base at J, with 15 bases in the middle. CDR3 length equals 17 residues. CDR3 sequence reads: CASSLAVSRDTNTEAFF. DNA of the CDR3: TGTGCCAGCAGCTTAGCGGTCTCCCGGGACACGAACACTGAAGCTTTCTTT.

The J gene is TRBJ2-1, the V gene TRBV29-1, with 7 bases that match TRBD2. The junction had 8 bases not matched to a gene; V was cut back by 3 bases and J by 12 bases. The CDR3 is made up of 12 amino acids. Germline lookup yields CDR1 SQVTM and CDR2 ANQGSEA. DNA for the CDR3: TGCAGCGTTGATCGGGGATCGGGGGGGCAGTTCTTC. Protein: CSVDRGSGGQFF.

This clone was detected once. This rearrangement joins TRBV10-3 to TRBJ1-3; TRBD1 might be the D (6 bases). The V gene's germline CDR1 is ENHRY and CDR2 SYGVKD. The CDR3 loop spans 14 amino acids. The V end lost 0 bases, the J end lost 4 bases, and 7 bases lay between the germline ends. CDR3 bases: TGTGCCATCAGTGAGTCAGGGACAGGAAACACCATATATTTT. Translating gives CAISESGTGNTIYF.

J is TRBJ1-2 and V is TRBV28, with 8 bases matching TRBD1. The CDR3 spans 13 residues. Losses at the gene ends were 6 bases for V and 8 bases for J; bases not matched to a gene: 8. Looked up from germline, CDR1 is MDHEN and CDR2 is SYDVKM. CDR3 region: CASSRDRSKGYTF. The CDR3 DNA sequence: TGTGCCAGCAGCCGGGACAGGTCTAAGGGCTACACCTTC.

This clone was recorded only once. CDR3 coding DNA: TGTGCCAGCAGTGAGGGACAATCCGGGAACACTGAAGCTTTCTTT. This encodes CASSEGQSGNTEAFF. V gene TRBV25-1 combines with J gene TRBJ1-1; a weak D match, TRBD1 (6 bases). Germline V lookup: CDR1 MGHDK, CDR2 SYGVNS. The CDR3 totals 15 residues. V dropped 3 bases and J dropped 1 base, with 12 bases sitting between them.

The J gene is TRBJ2-6, the V gene TRBV9; D gene ambiguous. The CDR3 contains 14 residues. V was shortened by 8 bases and J by 0 bases, with 9 bases between the two germline ends. Germline V gene data show CDR1 as SGDLS and CDR2 as YYNGEE. This CDR3 is CASGSGSGANVLTF. The CDR3 DNA reads TGTGCCAGTGGATCAGGCTCTGGGGCCAACGTCCTGACTTTC.

This rearrangement joins TRBV6-2 or TRBV6-3 to TRBJ1-1; a possible D gene is TRBD1 (5 bases). Germline-derived CDR1 and CDR2 are MNHEY and SVGEGT. Deletions cut 5 bases from V and 8 bases from J, with 9 bases between. The CDR3 sequence is 11 residues long. The CDR3 is CASSRRGEAFF. The CDR3 coding sequence is TGTGCCAGCAGTCGCCGGGGGGAAGCTTTCTTT.

The gene calls are TRBV5-1 and TRBJ1-1; 7 positions match TRBD1. This CDR3 region has 13 residues. The trim removed 4 bases at V and 10 bases at J, leaving 10 bases unmatched. From germline, CDR1 is SGHRS and CDR2 YFSETQ. CDR3 loop: CASSNRDSQPAFF. DNA for the CDR3: TGCGCCAGCAGCAATCGGGACAGCCAGCCAGCTTTCTTT.

The chain joins TRBV7-9 to TRBJ2-7, with 10 bases lining up with TRBD2. Germline assignment: CDR1 SEHNR and CDR2 FQNEAQ (reference sequence). The J segment lost 0 bases and the V segment lost 6 bases, leaving 5 bases of the junction unmatched. The CDR3 length is 15 residues. The CDR3 region is CASSPSGRASYEQYF. CDR3 DNA sequence: TGTGCCAGCAGTCCCAGCGGGAGGGCCTCCTACGAGCAGTACTTC.

This clone was counted a single time. The chain joins TRBV5-4 to TRBJ2-5; TRBD2 matches at 8 bases. The J segment lost 2 bases and the V segment lost 4 bases, leaving 10 bases of the junction unmatched. This CDR3 has 16 amino acids. The germline V gene has CDR1 SGHNT and CDR2 YYREEE (reference sequence). CDR3 residues: CASSKNPGLGQETQYF. DNA for the CDR3: TGTGCCAGCAGCAAAAACCCGGGACTAGGGCAAGAGACCCAGTACTTC.

The V gene is TRBV4-2, the J gene TRBJ1-2, with D unclear. V dropped 2 bases and J dropped 10 bases, with 8 bases sitting between them. Looked up from germline, CDR1 is LGHNA and CDR2 is YNFKEQ. CDR3 length: 11 residues. The CDR3 DNA sequence: TGTGCCAGCAGCCAATGGAGCTACTACACCTTC. Residues: CASSQWSYYTF.

This chain uses TRBV10-1 with TRBJ2-5; TRBD1 matches at 8 bases. CDR1 and CDR2 (germline): WNHNN, SYGVQD (reference sequence). With V trimmed by 9 bases and J by 6 bases, 9 bases remained unmatched. The CDR3 sequence is 13 residues long. DNA for the CDR3: TGCGCCAGGAACCCAGGGGGCGCGAAGACCCAGTACTTC. It yields the protein CARNPGGAKTQYF.

The V and J genes are TRBV10-3 and TRBJ2-1, with 12 bases aligning to TRBD2. The germline V gene encodes CDR1 ENHRY and CDR2 SYGVKD. CDR3 length: 13 residues. V was clipped by 11 bases and J by 7 bases; unmatched bases: 6. CDR3 sequence reads: CAVRLAGVNEQFF. The CDR3 DNA is TGTGCCGTTCGACTAGCGGGAGTGAATGAGCAGTTCTTC.

This chain links TRBV6-5 with TRBJ1-5, with TRBD1 as a possible D gene (6 bases). Trimming shortened V by 0 bases and J by 5 bases, and 11 bases separated the two germline ends. The CDR3 is 15 amino acids. Germline CDR1 and CDR2: MNHEY and SVGAGI. The CDR3 loop reads CASSYSRTDHQPQHF. CDR3 bases: TGTGCCAGCAGTTACTCGAGGACAGATCATCAGCCCCAGCATTTT.

The chain couples TRBV2 to TRBJ1-1, with TRBD1 matching over 7 bases. V lost 5 bases to trimming and J lost 5 bases; unmatched junction nucleotides: 11. CDR1 and CDR2 (germline): SNHLY, FYNNEI. The length of the CDR3 is 15 residues. CDR3 bases: TGTGCCAGCAGTTTGAACGGACAGGCGGGGACTGAAGCTTTCTTT. Translation: CASSLNGQAGTEAFF.

The chain joins TRBV3-1 (or the pseudogene TRBV3-2) to TRBJ1-2; 7 nucleotides align to TRBD1. CDR1 and CDR2 (germline): LGHDT, YNNKEL (reference sequence). The CDR3 sequence is 13 residues long. Trimming took 4 bases from V and 11 from J; bases not matched to a gene: 10. As DNA, the CDR3 is TGTGCCAGCAGCCGAGTGGGACAGCTTAGGTACACCTTC. Translated, it gives CASSRVGQLRYTF.

This chain connects TRBV6-1 to TRBJ2-1, with a tentative D call TRBD1 (5 bases). CDR1 is MNHNS, CDR2 SASEGT, per germline. V shed 3 bases and J shed 6 bases, with 6 bases lying between them. The CDR3 is 12 residues long. CDR3 bases: TGTGCCAGCAGTGACAGGGTCAATGAGCAGTTCTTC. Its protein product is CASSDRVNEQFF.

This chain connects TRBV21-1 to TRBJ1-2; no check of the table's D call, TRBD1, against the DNA was made. TRBV21-1 is recorded as a pseudogene. The CDR3 loop spans 16 amino acids. The CDR3 loop is CASSKGQGAPGYGYTF. The CDR3, as DNA: TGTGCCAGCAGCAAAGGTCAAGGGGCGCCGGGCTATGGCTACACCTTC.